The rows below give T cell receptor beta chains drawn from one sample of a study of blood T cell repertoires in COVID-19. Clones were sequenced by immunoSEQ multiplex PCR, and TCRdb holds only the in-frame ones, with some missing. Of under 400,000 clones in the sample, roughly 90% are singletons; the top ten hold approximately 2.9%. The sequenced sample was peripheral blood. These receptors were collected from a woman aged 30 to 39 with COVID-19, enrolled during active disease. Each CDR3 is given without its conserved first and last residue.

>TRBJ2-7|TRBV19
ASTPGGYSYEQY
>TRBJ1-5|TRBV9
ASSVAGTDDQPQH
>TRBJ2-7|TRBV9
ASSFGQGYEQY
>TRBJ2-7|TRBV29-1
SVDKTGDNEQY
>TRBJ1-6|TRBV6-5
ASTRQNSPLH
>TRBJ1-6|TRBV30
ACLGVGIHNSPLH
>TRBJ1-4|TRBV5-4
ASSAPGGGEKLF
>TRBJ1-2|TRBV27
ASSPRTANYGYT
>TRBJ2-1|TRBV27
ASRQRGSYNEQF
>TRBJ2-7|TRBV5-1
ASSTTGGDEQY
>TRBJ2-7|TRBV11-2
ASSAVTSGQIYEQY
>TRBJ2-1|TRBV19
ASSKASTYNEQF
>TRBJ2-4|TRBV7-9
ASSSRELAKNIQY
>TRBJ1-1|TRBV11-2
ASSLDAAGGPEAF
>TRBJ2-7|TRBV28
ASKGTGGWHEQY
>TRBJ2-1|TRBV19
ASKVTESSYNEQF
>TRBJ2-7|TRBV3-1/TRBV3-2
ASSRPLAGGEDEQY
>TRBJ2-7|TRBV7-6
ASSLALAGGPGYEQY
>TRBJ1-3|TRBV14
ASSQDWAGAGNTIY